This T cell receptor beta chain was captured by sequencing in a study of blood T cells in healthy people across ages. Notes on this clonotype: Its target is unknown.

Each donor supplied approximately 10 milliliters of peripheral blood. This CDR3 has 15 residues. CDR1 and CDR2 (germline): SGDLS, YYNGEE. Findings and caveats of the study: Those diversity estimates obtained from one million T cells were thought to be underestimates.

Next came a second PCR, run for roughly 7 to 12 cycles, which used a sample-barcoded 5' primer along with a J-beta primer mix. One entry per CDR3 protein results from TCRdb running MiXCR on the 5' RACE reads. The sample includes 850,000 to 1,000,000 distinct CDR3 sequences, roughly 51% of them seen just once. Sample: blood. The gene calls are TRBV9 and TRBJ2-4, with a weak D call TRBD2 (5 bases). The J call could be wrong; TRBJ2-7 is a better fit for the DNA end. The receptor's source is an older woman in good health. The CDR3 is CASSVGPRGRDEQYF. In nucleotides, the CDR3 is TGTGCCAGCAGCGTAGGACCACGAGGGCGGGACGAGCAGTACTTC.